This passage covers 9 T cell receptor beta chains from one sample sequenced in a study of cytomegalovirus exposure and HLA in healthy donors. The PCR had 60 Vbeta and 13 Jbeta primers. Clones were sequenced by immunoSEQ multiplex PCR, and TCRdb holds only the in-frame ones, with some missing. The sample contains under 200,000 clones, approximately 80% of which appear only once. The sample comprised PBMCs. These receptors came from a young woman in good health and CMV-seronegative.

The chain is built from TRBV30 and TRBJ1-1; 9 bases agree with TRBD1. The germline V gene encodes CDR1 GTSNPN and CDR2 SVGIG (reference sequence). The length of the CDR3 is 16 residues. Germline trimming cut 1 base from V and 2 bases from J; bases unmatched to any gene: 8. CDR3 residues: CAWSAGQGLFNTEAFF. The CDR3 nucleotides are TGTGCCTGGAGTGCGGGACAGGGTCTTTTCAACACTGAAGCTTTCTTT. Using reference TRBV30 and TRBJ1-1 for the parts outside the CDR3, the full variable domain is SQTIHQWPATLVQPVGSPLSLECTVEGTSNPNLYWYRQAAGRGLQLLFYSVGIGQISSEVPQNLSASRPQDRQFILSSKKLLLSDSGFYLCAWSAGQGLFNTEAFFGQGTRLTVV.

This chain uses TRBV10-2 with TRBJ2-1; 11 nucleotides align to TRBD2. The CDR3 has 16 amino acids. With 4 bases clipped from V and 8 bases from J, the junction kept 10 bases outside the gene matches. Germline V gene sequence: CDR1 WSHSY, CDR2 SAAADI. CDR3 DNA sequence: TGCGCCAGCAGTGGGGGGACTAGCGGCATTTCGGATGAGCAGTTCTTC. Its protein is CASSGGTSGISDEQFF.

This chain links TRBV28 with TRBJ1-6; D perhaps matches TRBD1 (6 bases). CDR1 is MDHEN, CDR2 SYDVKM, per germline. V lost 3 bases and J lost 11, with 17 bases in between. CDR3 size: 15 residues. The CDR3 here is CASSFGAGVLAPLHF. In nucleotides, the CDR3 is TGTGCCAGCAGTTTTGGGGCAGGGGTTTTAGCACCCCTCCACTTT.

V is TRBV10-3 and J is TRBJ2-7; TRBD2 aligns across 16 bases. Germline lookup yields CDR1 ENHRY and CDR2 SYGVKD. The CDR3 is made up of 17 amino acids. Trimming took 5 bases from V and 3 from J; bases not matched to a gene: 7. The CDR3 DNA reads TGTGCCATCAGTACCGGGACTAGCGGGGGGGGTGGCTACGAGCAGTACTTC. Translating gives CAISTGTSGGGGYEQYF.

This clone appeared a few times. The chain has TRBV6-5 and TRBJ2-2; TRBD1 matches at 7 bases. The V segment lost 7 bases and the J segment 3 bases; nucleotides outside the gene matches: 8. The CDR3 is 15 residues long. Germline-derived CDR1 and CDR2 are MNHEY and SVGAGI. The CDR3 sequence: CASIPSDRHTGELFF. CDR3 coding DNA: TGTGCCAGCATTCCGTCGGACAGGCACACCGGGGAGCTGTTTTTT.

The CDR3 sequence: CASSLGSSYNEQFF. CDR3 nucleotide sequence: TGTGCCAGCAGTTTAGGGAGCTCCTACAATGAGCAGTTCTTC. V is TRBV28 and J is TRBJ2-1; D is possibly TRBD2 (5 bases). The CDR3 runs to 14 residues. V was cut by 2 bases and J by 0 bases, with 5 bases left in between. CDR1 is MDHEN, CDR2 SYDVKM, per germline.

V gene TRBV19 combines with J gene TRBJ2-1, with 8 bases matching TRBD2. There are 16 residues in the CDR3. J was trimmed by 10 bases and V by 5 bases; bases with no gene match: 16. Germline CDR1 and CDR2: LNHDA and SQIVND (reference sequence). The CDR3 DNA reads as TGTGCCAGTAGTCTCCTACTAGCGGTCGACTCTGGGGAGCAGTTCTTC. This encodes CASSLLLAVDSGEQFF.

This chain links TRBV29-1 with TRBJ1-1; D is perhaps TRBD1 (5 bases). This CDR3 spans 14 amino acids. Germline assignment: CDR1 SQVTM and CDR2 ANQGSEA. Trimming shortened V by 6 bases and J by 2 bases, and 16 bases separated the two germline ends. CDR3 amino acids: CSVKRAGYNTEAFF. The CDR3 DNA reads TGCAGCGTCAAACGGGCAGGGTATAACACTGAAGCTTTCTTT.

This clone was found many times. The gene calls are TRBV6-1 and TRBJ1-1; D is uncertain. Between the trimmed V and J ends, which lost 6 bases and 1 base, there was a span of 9 bases. Germline lookup yields CDR1 MNHNS and CDR2 SASEGT. The CDR3 sequence is 13 residues long. CDR3 loop: CASSQQENTEAFF. The CDR3 nucleotides are TGTGCCAGCAGCCAACAAGAGAACACTGAAGCTTTCTTT.